Shown below are 18 T cell receptor beta chains from a single sample sequenced in a study of OX40 agonist ivuxolimab in advanced cancers. Only in-frame clones appear in the TCRdb table, and some are missing; sequencing was by immunoSEQ multiplex PCR. The sample holds about 37,000 clones; 85% are singletons and the top ten take approximately 37%. Sequencing used CD4+ or CD8+ T cells sorted from blood, obtained in a trial of the OX40 agonist ivuxolimab. The receptors were sampled from an adult with an advanced solid tumor such as melanoma, head and neck, liver or kidney cancer.

The V and J genes are TRBV7-2 and TRBJ2-1; D is unresolved. This CDR3 is 17 amino acids long. Trimming removed 5 bases at V and 1 base at J, with 18 bases between. Germline CDR1 and CDR2: SGHTA and FQGNSA. In DNA form, the CDR3 reads TGTGCCAGCAGCGACCCTAGATCGGACCCGTCCTACAATGAGCAGTTCTTC. It specifies CASSDPRSDPSYNEQFF.

J is TRBJ2-3 and V is TRBV11-2, with D perhaps being TRBD1 or TRBD2 (6 bases each). This CDR3 has 18 residues. The germline CDR1 and CDR2 sequences are SGHAT and FQNNGV. Trimming removed 0 bases at V and 2 bases at J, with 18 bases between. CDR3 coding DNA: TGTGCCAGCAGCTTAGATGATAGGGGGGCCGGGGACACAGATACGCAGTATTTT. It yields the protein CASSLDDRGAGDTDTQYF.

This clone was recorded once. The rearrangement joins TRBV19 to TRBJ1-4; the D is unclear. This CDR3 is built from 13 residues. Germline CDR1 and CDR2: LNHDA and SQIVND (reference sequence). Trimming cost V 0 bases and J 6 bases, with 5 bases left between them. CDR3 protein: CASSIERDEKLFF. Here the CDR3 DNA reads TGTGCCAGTAGTATAGAGAGGGATGAAAAACTGTTTTTT.

The chain combines TRBV11-2 with TRBJ2-1; 10 bases are shared with TRBD1. The CDR3 length is 17 residues. Germline CDR1 reads SGHAT; CDR2 reads FQNNGV. Unmatched junction bases numbered 4, after V lost 0 bases and J lost 2 bases. CDR3 region: CASSLDRTGGPYNEQFF. The CDR3 nucleotides read TGTGCCAGCAGCTTAGATCGGACAGGGGGGCCCTACAATGAGCAGTTCTTC.

This clone was detected once. V is TRBV19 and J is TRBJ1-1; 8 bases agree with TRBD1. V gave up 2 bases and J gave up 1 base; unmatched junction bases: 3. This CDR3 is 15 amino acids long. The germline gives CDR1 LNHDA, CDR2 SQIVND (reference sequence). CDR3: CASSIQGAQNTEAFF. Written as DNA, the CDR3 is TGTGCCAGTAGTATACAGGGGGCGCAGAACACTGAAGCTTTCTTT.

The chain joins TRBV5-1 to TRBJ2-7; TRBD1 aligns across 8 bases. Germline loops: CDR1 SGHRS, CDR2 YFSETQ. The CDR3 consists of 14 residues. V was pared by 0 bases and J by 7 bases, with 6 bases of the junction left unmatched. The CDR3 here is CASSLGRGLGEQYF. As DNA, the CDR3 is TGCGCCAGCAGCTTGGGCAGGGGGCTAGGTGAGCAGTACTTC.

V and J are TRBV7-9 and TRBJ1-6; 9 nucleotides align to TRBD1. CDR1 SEHNR and CDR2 FQNEAQ come from the germline V gene (reference sequence). The CDR3 consists of 16 residues. V was clipped by 3 bases and J by 2 bases; unmatched bases: 2. This CDR3 is CASSFGQGTYNSPLHF. The CDR3 nucleotides read TGTGCCAGCAGCTTCGGACAGGGGACCTATAATTCACCCCTCCACTTT. Complete variable domain (other parts from reference TRBV7-9 and TRBJ1-6): DTGVSQNPRHKITKRGQNVTFRCDPISEHNRLYWYRQTLGQGPEFLTYFQNEAQLEKSRLLSDRFSAERPKGSFSTLEIQRTEQGDSAMYLCASSFGQGTYNSPLHFGNGTRLTVT.

V gene TRBV19 combines with J gene TRBJ2-7; D is unclear. This CDR3 spans 15 amino acids. Germline V gives CDR1 LNHDA, CDR2 SQIVND (reference sequence). V lost 6 bases and J lost 0, with 15 bases in between. CDR3 DNA: TGTGCCAGTAGCCCGTCGGACGGAAGCTCCTACGAGCAGTACTTC. This translates into CASSPSDGSSYEQYF.

This clone was observed a handful of times. This chain joins TRBV5-6 and TRBJ2-3; D not resolved. V was trimmed by 3 bases and J by 0 bases, leaving 8 bases between them. The germline CDR1 and CDR2 sequences are SGHDT and YYEEEE. This CDR3 spans 14 amino acids. CDR3 sequence: CASSWTSSTDTQYF. CDR3 nucleotide sequence: TGTGCCAGCAGCTGGACCTCTAGCACAGATACGCAGTATTTT.

About this clone itself: The limits of the CDR3 on the DNA are not certain, so only TCRdb's listed CDR3 is given. This chain links TRBV27 with TRBJ2-7; TRBD2, the table's D call, was not compared with the DNA. Termini included, the CDR3 measures 13 amino acids. The germline CDR1 and CDR2 sequences are MNHEY and SMNVEV (reference sequence). CDR3 sequence: CASSSSLLREQYF.

The chain couples TRBV14 to TRBJ2-5; D gene unclear. V was clipped by 4 bases and J by 0 bases, with 6 bases between them. This CDR3 comprises 13 residues. Germline values: CDR1 SGHDN, CDR2 FVKESK. As DNA, the CDR3 is TGTGCCAGCAGCCCCCGGTACCAAGAGACCCAGTACTTC. It translates to CASSPRYQETQYF.

The rearrangement joins TRBV2 to TRBJ2-3; maybe TRBD1 (5 bases). The CDR3 sequence is 13 residues long. V dropped 7 bases and J dropped 2 bases, with 10 bases sitting between them. Germline-derived CDR1 and CDR2 are SNHLY and FYNNEI. The DNA of the CDR3 is TGTGCCAGCACGGCGGACATCACAGATACGCAGTATTTT. Translation gives CASTADITDTQYF.

The chain joins TRBV4-1 to TRBJ2-7; 8 bases fit TRBD1. Germline trimming cut 1 base from V and 0 bases from J; bases unmatched to any gene: 8. Germline values: CDR1 MGHRA, CDR2 YSYEKL. This CDR3 region has 17 residues. The CDR3 reads CASSQAGRTGGSYEQYF. CDR3 in DNA: TGCGCCAGCAGCCAAGCCGGAAGAACAGGGGGCTCCTACGAGCAGTACTTC.

The rearrangement joins TRBV7-9 to TRBJ1-5; TRBD1 agrees at 7 bases. In germline, CDR1 is SEHNR, CDR2 FQNEAQ (reference sequence). The CDR3 is 14 residues long. Trimming at V came to 5 bases and at J to 5 bases, leaving 6 bases not matched to a gene. The CDR3 nucleotides read TGTGCCAGCAGCGGAACTACAGGGGATCAGCCCCAGCATTTT. Encoded protein: CASSGTTGDQPQHF.

The chain has TRBV5-1 and TRBJ1-3; unclear D gene. Trimming removed 3 bases at V and 1 base at J, with 17 bases between. The germline gives CDR1 SGHRS, CDR2 YFSETQ. The CDR3 extends over 17 amino acids. CDR3 bases: TGCGCCAGCAGCTCAGTCTACTCGCTCGGGTCTGGAAACACCATATATTTT. Its translation: CASSSVYSLGSGNTIYF.

The rearrangement uses TRBV7-3 and TRBJ2-2, with a weak D call TRBD2 (6 bases). From germline, CDR1 is SGHTA and CDR2 FQGTGA. Trimming left V 5 bases short and J 7 bases short, with 14 bases between. The CDR3 sequence is 14 residues long. For the CDR3, the DNA is TGTGCCAGCAGCCCGGGGCGGGGTAGCGGGGAGCTGTTTTTT. This gives the protein CASSPGRGSGELFF.

The chain couples TRBV4-1 to TRBJ2-3; 10 positions agree with TRBD2. CDR1 MGHRA and CDR2 YSYEKL come from the germline V gene. Germline trimming cut 0 bases from V and 7 bases from J; bases unmatched to any gene: 7. The CDR3 runs 16 residues. CDR3 in amino acids: CASSQEVAGGWNTQYF. DNA for the CDR3: TGCGCCAGCAGCCAAGAGGTAGCGGGGGGCTGGAATACGCAGTATTTT.

V is TRBV4-1 and J is TRBJ2-1; maybe TRBD2 (5 bases). The V and J ends lost 1 base and 4 bases respectively, with 11 bases between them. Germline CDR1 and CDR2: MGHRA and YSYEKL. The CDR3 length is 15 residues. CDR3 residues: CASSQGDSDYNEQFF. For the CDR3, the DNA is TGCGCCAGCAGCCAAGGTGATAGCGATTACAATGAGCAGTTCTTC.